The 9 T cell receptor beta chains in this list originate from one sample, sequenced in a study of T cells in Graves' hyperthyroidism and ophthalmopathy. Amplification yielded TCR beta CDR3 regions, with RNA transcripts as the source. The HTBI primer set served for first-round RT-PCR of the TCR CDR3. Each CDR3 protein is one row after TCRdb ran MiXCR on the multiplex PCR reads. The table includes 500,000 to 650,000 distinct CDR3 sequences, about 14% detected once. Sequenced: blood. These receptors all come from a woman aged 45-60 years with Graves' ophthalmopathy.

The sample holds a few counts of this clonotype. The chain links TRBV20-1 to TRBJ1-5; the D is unclear. The V gene's germline CDR1 is DFQATT and CDR2 SNEGSKA (reference sequence). Trimming took off 2 bases at V and 4 bases at J, with 9 bases between the two ends. The CDR3 is 13 residues long. The CDR3 sequence is CSARREGNQPQHF. The DNA for the CDR3 is TGCAGTGCTAGAAGGGAAGGTAATCAGCCCCAGCATTTT.

This chain uses TRBV6-1 with TRBJ2-3; D not resolved. In germline, CDR1 is MNHNS, CDR2 SASEGT. CDR3 length: 15 amino acids. Trimming pared 8 bases from V and 0 bases from J, leaving 15 bases between. CDR3 coding DNA: TGTGCCAGCCCCCGTTACAGCCATAGCACAGATACGCAGTATTTT. Protein product: CASPRYSHSTDTQYF.

This clonotype was observed a few times. The chain uses TRBV28 and TRBJ2-7; perhaps TRBD2 as D (5 bases). Per germline, CDR1 MDHEN and CDR2 SYDVKM. With 2 bases removed from V and 3 bases from J, the gap between germline ends came to 11 bases. The CDR3 runs 14 residues. CDR3 bases: TGTGCCAGCAGTTTAGGGCCGGGGTTCTACGAGCAGTACTTC. Encoded protein: CASSLGPGFYEQYF.

This clonotype occurred a few times. V is TRBV29-1 and J is TRBJ2-1; maybe TRBD2 (6 bases). Trimming took off 4 bases at V and 3 bases at J, with 7 bases between the two ends. Germline assignment: CDR1 SQVTM and CDR2 ANQGSEA. This CDR3 has 12 residues. As DNA, the CDR3 is TGCAGCGTTGTGACTAGCTACAATGAGCAGTTCTTC. This sequence encodes CSVVTSYNEQFF.

This clonotype occurred a few times. The rearrangement links TRBV19 to TRBJ2-6; D gene unclear. V shed 5 bases and J shed 0 bases, with 8 bases lying between them. Germline V gives CDR1 LNHDA, CDR2 SQIVND (reference sequence). The CDR3 contains 15 residues. CDR3: CASSYLPSGANVLTF. CDR3 nucleotides: TGTGCCAGTAGTTATTTACCCTCTGGGGCCAACGTCCTGACTTTC.

This clonotype was detected ten times or more. J is TRBJ2-5 and V is TRBV11-2, with no clear D. The CDR3 extends over 16 amino acids. Trimming shortened V by 4 bases and J by 2 bases, and 17 bases separated the two germline ends. CDR1 is SGHAT, CDR2 FQNNGV, per germline. In DNA form, the CDR3 reads TGTGCCAGCAGCTCCAGGACCACTAATTTTCAAGAGACCCAGTACTTC. Amino acid sequence: CASSSRTTNFQETQYF.

This chain uses TRBV29-1 with TRBJ2-7, with D maybe TRBD1 (6 bases). Trimming removed 2 bases at V and 4 bases at J, with 21 bases between. The CDR3 runs 16 residues. Germline-derived CDR1 and CDR2 are SQVTM and ANQGSEA. The CDR3 reads CSVELYSSDRRYEQYF. Written as DNA, the CDR3 is TGCAGCGTTGAACTATACAGCAGCGACAGGAGGTACGAGCAGTACTTC.

This rearrangement joins TRBV6-1 to TRBJ2-5; a possible D gene is TRBD1 (6 bases). This CDR3 contains 13 residues. Germline V CDR1 and CDR2: MNHNS, SASEGT. V shed 10 bases and J shed 9 bases, with 21 bases lying between them. The DNA for the CDR3 is TGTGCCACCCACGGACAGCTCTTAAGGCCCCAGTACTTC. Its protein is CATHGQLLRPQYF.

Only a few counts were recorded for this clonotype. This chain connects TRBV15 to TRBJ2-3, with 11 nucleotides matching TRBD2. Germline V gene data show CDR1 as LNHNV and CDR2 as YYDKDF (reference sequence). This CDR3 comprises 18 residues. The V segment lost 4 bases and the J segment 0 bases; nucleotides outside the gene matches: 9. DNA for the CDR3: TGTGCCACCAGCACCGGGACTAGCGGATCTGCTAGCACAGATACGCAGTATTTT. It translates to CATSTGTSGSASTDTQYF.